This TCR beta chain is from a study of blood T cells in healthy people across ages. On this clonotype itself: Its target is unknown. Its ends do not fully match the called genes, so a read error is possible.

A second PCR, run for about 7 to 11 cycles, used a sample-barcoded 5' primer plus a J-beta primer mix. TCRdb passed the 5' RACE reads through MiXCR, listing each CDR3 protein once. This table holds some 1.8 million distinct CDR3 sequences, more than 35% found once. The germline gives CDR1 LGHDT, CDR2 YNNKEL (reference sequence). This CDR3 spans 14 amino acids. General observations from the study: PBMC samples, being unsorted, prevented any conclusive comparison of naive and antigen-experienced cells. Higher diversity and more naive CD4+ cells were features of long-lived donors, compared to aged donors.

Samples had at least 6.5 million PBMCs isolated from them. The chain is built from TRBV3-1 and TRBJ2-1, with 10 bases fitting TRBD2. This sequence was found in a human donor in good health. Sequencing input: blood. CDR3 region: CACSQLAGNNEQFF. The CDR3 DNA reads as TGTGCCTGCAGCCAACTAGCGGGGAACAATGAGCAGTTCTTC.